Sequencing of this T cell receptor (beta chain) was carried out in a study of T cell clusters in autoimmune cytopenias. Overall study findings and caveats: Physiological T cell clusters of healthy donors were apparently absent in primary autoimmune cytopenia patients. No cluster-lack signature appeared between secondary cytopenia and chronic lymphocytic leukemia patients, apparently due to lymphoma masking.

The CDR3 has 17 residues. Germline CDR1 and CDR2: SGHAT and FQNNGV. TRB rearrangements were amplified by touch-down multiplex PCR with mixed TRB-A/B primers. Following a re-call of the multiplex PCR reads, TCRdb has one entry per CDR3 protein and lacks DNA. This sample's table reports about 6,800 distinct CDR3 sequences. Notes on this clonotype: Its antigen is unknown.

TRB amplification used approximately 0.25 ug of peripheral blood genomic DNA. The specimen sequenced was peripheral blood. The sequence came from a human donor with an autoimmune cytopenia or autoimmune hepatitis (not recorded which). The gene calls are TRBV11-2 and TRBJ2-1. The CDR3 loop is CASSLVVDWRAYNEQFF.